These 18 T cell receptor beta chains were all obtained from the same sample, sequenced in a study of T cell responses to AZD1222 COVID-19 vaccine. TCRdb's copy holds only in-frame clones and misses some; the assay was immunoSEQ multiplex PCR. The sample consists of roughly 100,000 clones, 70% to 90% of them appearing once. Sequenced here: peripheral blood, sampled on day 0 of AZD1222 vaccination. The receptors derive from an adult in good health.

CDR3 loop: CASSSFNRWAPYNEQFF. Here the CDR3 DNA reads TGTGCCAGCAGTTCATTCAACAGGTGGGCACCTTACAATGAGCAGTTCTTC. The J gene is TRBJ2-1, the V gene TRBV11-3; TRBD1 is a possible D gene (5 bases). This CDR3 comprises 17 residues. Trimming removed 6 bases at V and 4 bases at J, with 22 bases between. CDR1 is SGHNT, CDR2 YENEEA, per germline.

The chain uses TRBV19 and TRBJ1-6, with a tentative D call TRBD1 (6 bases). V was clipped by 2 bases and J by 7 bases, with 15 bases between them. Germline CDR1 LNHDA, CDR2 SQIVND (reference sequence). CDR3 length: 16 amino acids. The CDR3 sequence is CASSISGAPVNSPLHF. The CDR3 DNA sequence: TGTGCCAGTAGTATATCGGGGGCGCCGGTCAATTCACCCCTCCACTTT.

The V gene is TRBV14, the J gene TRBJ2-1; 11 bases match TRBD2. This CDR3 is 15 amino acids long. The V segment lost 3 bases and the J segment 5 bases; nucleotides outside the gene matches: 3. Germline CDR1 is SGHDN and CDR2 is FVKESK. The CDR3 spells CASSHGTSGNNEQFF. The CDR3 DNA follows: TGTGCCAGCAGCCATGGGACTAGCGGCAACAATGAGCAGTTCTTC.

The chain joins TRBV6-5 to TRBJ1-1, with D perhaps matching TRBD1 (6 bases). The CDR3 loop spans 14 amino acids. CDR1 and CDR2 (germline): MNHEY, SVGAGI. V lost 6 bases, J lost 1 base, and 12 bases lay in between. CDR3: CASSWTATNTEAFF. The DNA for the CDR3 is TGTGCCAGCAGCTGGACAGCAACGAACACTGAAGCTTTCTTT.

This chain joins TRBV19 and TRBJ2-1; D may be TRBD1 (5 bases). The germline V gene encodes CDR1 LNHDA and CDR2 SQIVND (reference sequence). V gave up 2 bases and J gave up 8 bases, with 13 bases separating them. CDR3 length equals 14 residues. For the CDR3, the DNA is TGTGCCAGTAGTATAAATTCAGGGCAAGATGAGCAGTTCTTC. Protein: CASSINSGQDEQFF.

The J gene is TRBJ2-7, the V gene TRBV6-1, with D possibly being TRBD2 (5 bases). This CDR3 comprises 13 residues. Trimming pared 6 bases from V and 9 bases from J, leaving 18 bases between. Germline CDR1 is MNHNS and CDR2 is SASEGT. CDR3 sequence: CASSTPPGWVQYF. CDR3 nucleotide sequence: TGTGCCAGCAGCACCCCCCCGGGGTGGGTGCAGTACTTC.

This chain joins TRBV7-9 and TRBJ1-2; D may be TRBD1 (6 bases). Trimming left V 4 bases short and J 7 bases short, with 16 bases between. The CDR3 contains 14 residues. CDR1 and CDR2 from the germline V gene are SEHNR and FQNEAQ (reference sequence). The CDR3 coding sequence is TGTGCCAGCAGCTCCTTAGACAGGTATACTGGCTACACCTTC. Translating gives CASSSLDRYTGYTF.

This rearrangement joins TRBV10-1 to TRBJ1-2; unclear D gene. The CDR3 is 13 amino acids. The germline V gene encodes CDR1 WNHNN and CDR2 SYGVQD (reference sequence). Between the trimmed V and J ends, which lost 3 bases and 3 bases, there was a span of 8 bases. The CDR3 spells CASSEGQDYGYTF. DNA for the CDR3: TGCGCCAGCAGTGAAGGGCAGGACTATGGCTACACCTTC.

The chain combines TRBV19 with TRBJ2-2; no definite D call. Germline assignment: CDR1 LNHDA and CDR2 SQIVND (reference sequence). Trimming cost V 10 bases and J 5 bases, with 11 bases left between them. This CDR3 is 12 amino acids long. The CDR3 nucleotides read TGTGCCATCCAGGTTAAAACCGGGGAGCTGTTTTTT. Amino acids: CAIQVKTGELFF.

This chain joins TRBV21-1 and TRBJ2-1; TRBD2 is the table's D call, not checked against the DNA. TRBV21-1 is tagged as a pseudogene. The CDR3 is 16 residues long. In DNA, the CDR3 is TGTGCCAGCAGCAACAAAGGACTAGCGGGTAACAATGAGCAGTTCTTC. Protein sequence: CASSNKGLAGNNEQFF.

The CDR3 sequence is CASRMGPLAGELFF. Here the CDR3 DNA reads TGTGCCAGTAGGATGGGACCACTAGCCGGGGAGCTGTTTTTT. The chain carries TRBV19 and TRBJ2-2; the D call may be TRBD1 or TRBD2 (5 bases each). V lost 6 bases and J 6 bases, leaving 14 bases between the germline ends. Germline values: CDR1 LNHDA, CDR2 SQIVND (reference sequence). The CDR3 runs to 14 residues.

This chain joins TRBV6-2 or TRBV6-3 and TRBJ2-7; D is unclear. CDR3 length: 12 residues. V lost 5 bases and J lost 2, with 7 bases in between. Germline V gene lookup returns CDR1 MNHEY and CDR2 SVGEGT. CDR3 sequence: CASSPTAYEQYF. The CDR3 DNA reads TGTGCCAGCAGTCCCACGGCCTACGAGCAGTACTTC.

The chain combines TRBV5-1 with TRBJ2-5; 10 bases are shared with TRBD1. Germline CDR1 reads SGHRS; CDR2 reads YFSETQ. This CDR3 is 15 amino acids long. V lost 4 bases, J lost 5 bases, and 8 bases stayed unmatched. CDR3 sequence: CASSAGQGLAETQYF. Written as DNA, the CDR3 is TGCGCCAGCAGCGCGGGACAGGGGTTGGCGGAGACCCAGTACTTC.

A word on this clone: Because the CDR3's place on the DNA is in doubt, the DNA is left out and the CDR3 is given as listed by TCRdb. V gene TRBV2 combines with J gene TRBJ1-2; the D call in the table, TRBD1, was not verified against the DNA. The CDR3 is 12 residues long, counting both termini. The germline V gene has CDR1 SNHLY and CDR2 FYNNEI. This CDR3 reads CASSVGQGNHTF.

About this clone itself: Germline and junction disagree at one end, which may indicate a read error. This sequence joins TRBV27 and TRBJ2-5; 9 bases line up with TRBD1. CDR3 length: 14 residues. Per the germline V gene, CDR1 is MNHEY and CDR2 is SMNVEV (reference sequence). The CDR3 spells CAGSTGGVIETQYF. In DNA form, the CDR3 reads TGTGCCGGCAGCACAGGGGGCGTTATAGAGACCCAGTACTTC.

J is TRBJ2-1 and V is TRBV29-1; a weak D match, TRBD2 (6 bases). V dropped 5 bases and J dropped 3 bases, with 11 bases sitting between them. The CDR3 consists of 13 residues. Per germline, CDR1 SQVTM and CDR2 ANQGSEA. The CDR3 DNA reads TGCAGCGTTTACGGGGACTTCTACAATGAGCAGTTCTTC. Protein sequence: CSVYGDFYNEQFF.

The V gene is TRBV6-5, the J gene TRBJ2-5; 12 bases are a match to TRBD2. Unmatched junction bases numbered 10, after V lost 11 bases and J lost 3 bases. Germline lookup yields CDR1 MNHEY and CDR2 SVGAGI. The CDR3 loop spans 15 amino acids. DNA for the CDR3: TGTGCCTCCACCCGGGCTAGCGGGGGGGAAGAGACCCAGTACTTC. Its translation is CASTRASGGEETQYF.

The chain has TRBV19 and TRBJ2-7, with 7 bases fitting TRBD1. J gave up 5 bases and V 6 bases, and 7 bases lay outside the gene matches. Germline CDR1 and CDR2: LNHDA and SQIVND (reference sequence). This CDR3 contains 13 residues. The CDR3 is CASREGGGDEQYF. The CDR3 coding sequence is TGTGCCAGTAGGGAAGGGGGCGGCGACGAGCAGTACTTC.